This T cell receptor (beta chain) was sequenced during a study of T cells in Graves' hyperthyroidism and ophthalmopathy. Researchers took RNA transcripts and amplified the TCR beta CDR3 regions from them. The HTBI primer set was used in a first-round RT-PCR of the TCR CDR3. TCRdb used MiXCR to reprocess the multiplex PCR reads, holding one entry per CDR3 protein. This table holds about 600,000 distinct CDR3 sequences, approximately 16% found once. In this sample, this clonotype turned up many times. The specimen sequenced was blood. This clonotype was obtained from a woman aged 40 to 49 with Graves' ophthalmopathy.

The CDR3 loop reads CSAHPGGPTNTEAFF. CDR3 nucleotide sequence: TGCAGTGCTCATCCCGGTGGGCCTACCAACACTGAAGCTTTCTTT. The chain links TRBV20-1 to TRBJ1-1; D unresolved. The germline V gene has CDR1 DFQATT and CDR2 SNEGSKA (reference sequence). This CDR3 spans 15 amino acids. V was cut by 5 bases and J by 2 bases, with 18 bases left in between.